These 21 T cell receptor beta chains came from one sample sequenced in a study of PD-1 blockade in classical Hodgkin lymphoma. All patients experienced relapse after autologous stem cell transplantation, and brentuximab vedotin exposure was variable. The repertoire was sequenced with immunoSEQ multiplex PCR; TCRdb's copy has only in-frame clones and lacks some. The repertoire holds 50,000 to 65,000 clones, 75% to 95% seen once, with 10% in the top ten. This specimen was peripheral blood mononuclear cells (PBMCs), taken before the second cycle of nivolumab. These receptors were collected from a human donor with classical Hodgkin lymphoma.

This CDR3 is CASSLVGVPADTQYF. In DNA, the CDR3 is TGCGCCAGCAGCTTGGTCGGGGTCCCGGCAGATACGCAGTATTTT. J is TRBJ2-3 and V is TRBV5-1, with a tentative D call TRBD2 (5 bases). Trimming removed 0 bases from V and 4 bases from J, with 12 bases in between. The CDR3 extends over 15 amino acids. Looked up from germline, CDR1 is SGHRS and CDR2 is YFSETQ.

V usage is TRBV18 and J usage is TRBJ2-5; weak D call: TRBD1 (6 bases). V dropped 2 bases and J dropped 4 bases, with 14 bases sitting between them. Germline assignment: CDR1 KGHSH and CDR2 LQKENI. This CDR3 is built from 15 residues. The chain's CDR3 is CASSPTHRVGETQYF. In DNA, the CDR3 is TGTGCCAGCTCACCAACACACAGGGTGGGAGAGACCCAGTACTTC.

The chain recombines TRBV5-1 with TRBJ2-7; possibly TRBD2 for D (5 bases). This CDR3 is built from 14 residues. Germline V lookup: CDR1 SGHRS, CDR2 YFSETQ. Deletions cut 0 bases from V and 3 bases from J, with 10 bases between. The CDR3 spells CASSLARGNYEQYF. Here the CDR3 DNA reads TGCGCCAGCAGCTTGGCCCGGGGTAACTACGAGCAGTACTTC.

This sequence joins TRBV15 and TRBJ2-5; perhaps TRBD1 as D (6 bases). The better agreement between TRBJ2-7 and the DNA end casts doubt on the J call. The length of the CDR3 is 14 residues. The germline gives CDR1 LNHNV, CDR2 YYDKDF (reference sequence). The CDR3 DNA reads as TGTGCCACCCGGCTTGAGGGCAGGGGCTACGAGCAGTACTTC. This sequence encodes CATRLEGRGYEQYF.

This chain joins TRBV9 and TRBJ2-5, with D possibly TRBD1 on 5 matching bases. The CDR3 extends over 14 amino acids. CDR1 is SGDLS and CDR2 is YYNGEE in the germline V gene. Deletions cut 0 bases from V and 0 bases from J, with 6 bases between. The CDR3 reads CASSVAGNQETQYF. CDR3 nucleotide sequence: TGTGCCAGCAGCGTAGCAGGGAACCAAGAGACCCAGTACTTC.

The genes are TRBV7-3 and TRBJ2-2; TRBD2 matches 12 bases. In germline, CDR1 is SGHTA, CDR2 FQGTGA. The CDR3 totals 18 residues. Trimming at V came to 2 bases and at J to 1 base, leaving 5 bases not matched to a gene. The DNA for the CDR3 is TGTGCCAGCAGCTTATTTCAACTAGCGGGAGGGAACACCGGGGAGCTGTTTTTT. Protein sequence: CASSLFQLAGGNTGELFF.

The chain recombines TRBV7-9 with TRBJ1-2, with 7 bases aligning to TRBD1. Germline V lookup: CDR1 SEHNR, CDR2 FQNEAQ (reference sequence). The length of the CDR3 is 17 residues. J gave up 4 bases and V 2 bases, and 13 bases lay outside the gene matches. The CDR3 spells CASSLKHFKGQSYGYTF. The CDR3 DNA is TGTGCCAGCAGCTTAAAGCATTTCAAGGGACAGAGCTATGGCTACACCTTC.

In DNA form, the CDR3 reads TGCGCCAGCAGTCAAGCACAGGGGGTATACGAGCAGTACTTC. This translates into CASSQAQGVYEQYF. The chain carries TRBV23-1 and TRBJ2-7; 8 bases line up with TRBD1. TRBV23-1 belongs to the ORF category, with a function that is uncertain. The CDR3 runs to 14 residues. Germline trimming cut 2 bases from V and 4 bases from J; bases unmatched to any gene: 4.

The chain carries TRBV19 and TRBJ2-7; the match to TRBD1 covers 11 bases. This CDR3 contains 15 residues. The trim removed 3 bases at V and 2 bases at J, leaving 3 bases unmatched. Germline V gives CDR1 LNHDA, CDR2 SQIVND (reference sequence). CDR3 DNA: TGTGCCAGTAGTATGGGGACAGGGGGTACCTACGAGCAGTACTTC. Its translation is CASSMGTGGTYEQYF.

V usage is TRBV7-8 and J usage is TRBJ1-1; D gene uncertain. The V gene's germline CDR1 is SGHVS and CDR2 FQNEAQ. The CDR3 covers 12 residues. Trimming stripped 3 bases from V and 3 bases from J, with 5 bases between. The CDR3 DNA follows: TGTGCCAGCAGCTTTACAGACACTGAAGCTTTCTTT. This gives the protein CASSFTDTEAFF.

CDR3 sequence: CASSTPLRSSYEQYF. The CDR3, as DNA: TGTGCCAGCAGCACTCCACTAAGGAGCTCCTACGAGCAGTACTTC. The V and J genes are TRBV11-2 and TRBJ2-7; D ambiguous. The CDR3 totals 15 residues. The ends were cut back, 5 bases at V and 0 bases at J, with 14 bases in the middle. Per germline, CDR1 SGHAT and CDR2 FQNNGV.

This rearrangement joins TRBV5-6 to TRBJ2-7; no definite D call. CDR3 length: 15 amino acids. V was shortened by 0 bases and J by 2 bases, with 12 bases between the two germline ends. CDR1 SGHDT and CDR2 YYEEEE come from the germline V gene. This CDR3 reads CASSLGQGRTYEQYF. The CDR3 DNA is TGTGCCAGCAGCTTGGGGCAAGGCAGGACCTACGAGCAGTACTTC.

V is TRBV6-6 and J is TRBJ2-1; D gene unclear. The V and J ends lost 2 bases and 7 bases respectively, with 6 bases between them. CDR3 length: 12 amino acids. Per germline, CDR1 MNHNY and CDR2 SVGAGI (reference sequence). The CDR3 loop reads CASSYPANEQFF. CDR3 coding DNA: TGTGCCAGCAGTTACCCGGCTAATGAGCAGTTCTTC.

V is TRBV6-6 and J is TRBJ1-1; 9 positions match TRBD1. V was pared by 5 bases and J by 5 bases, with 3 bases of the junction left unmatched. The CDR3 totals 13 residues. In germline, CDR1 is MNHNY, CDR2 SVGAGI (reference sequence). CDR3 region: CASSTGTGTEAFF. The CDR3 DNA reads as TGTGCCAGCAGTACCGGGACAGGGACTGAAGCTTTCTTT.

The genes are TRBV25-1 and TRBJ1-3; TRBD1 agrees at 9 bases. The CDR3 covers 14 residues. The germline V gene has CDR1 MGHDK and CDR2 SYGVNS. The trim removed 7 bases at V and 8 bases at J, leaving 9 bases unmatched. In nucleotides, the CDR3 is TGTGCCAGCACTCGGACAGGGGCGGGTGACACCATATATTTT. Residues: CASTRTGAGDTIYF.

The gene calls are TRBV11-2 and TRBJ2-1; D possibly corresponds to TRBD2 (5 bases). CDR3 size: 15 residues. CDR1 is SGHAT, CDR2 FQNNGV, per germline. V lost 1 base, J lost 0 bases, and 7 bases lay in between. The CDR3 sequence: CASSLVRGSYNEQFF. The CDR3 DNA reads TGTGCCAGCAGCTTAGTCCGGGGCTCCTACAATGAGCAGTTCTTC.

This rearrangement joins TRBV29-1 to TRBJ1-1, with D perhaps TRBD1 (6 bases). The germline V gene has CDR1 SQVTM and CDR2 ANQGSEA. CDR3 length equals 11 residues. Deletions cut 4 bases from V and 4 bases from J, with 7 bases between. As DNA, the CDR3 is TGCAGCGTTGGGGACATCACTGAAGCTTTCTTT. It is translated as CSVGDITEAFF.

The chain links TRBV27 to TRBJ1-5; D ambiguous. V lost 5 bases, J lost 3 bases, and 11 bases lay in between. CDR1 and CDR2 from the germline V gene are MNHEY and SMNVEV (reference sequence). CDR3 size: 14 residues. Written as DNA, the CDR3 is TGTGCCAGCAGTGCCCTTCTTAACAATCAGCCCCAGCATTTT. It specifies CASSALLNNQPQHF.

This sequence joins TRBV9 and TRBJ2-7; 8 nucleotides match TRBD1. Germline V CDR1 and CDR2: SGDLS, YYNGEE. The CDR3 loop spans 15 amino acids. The junction had 8 bases not matched to a gene; V was cut back by 0 bases and J by 6 bases. This CDR3 reads CASSVEGQASGEQYF. CDR3 DNA: TGTGCCAGCAGCGTAGAGGGACAGGCGAGTGGCGAGCAGTACTTC.

The V gene is TRBV5-5, the J gene TRBJ2-7; D uncertain. V was pared by 1 base and J by 4 bases, with 18 bases between. The V gene's germline CDR1 is SGHKS and CDR2 YYEKEE (reference sequence). The CDR3 is 16 residues long. As DNA, the CDR3 is TGTGCCAGCAGCTTGTGGAAGGGCCCCTTCGGGTACGAGCAGTACTTC. This translates into CASSLWKGPFGYEQYF. Full variable domain (missing parts from reference TRBV5-5 and TRBJ2-7): DAGVTQSPTHLIKTRGQQVTLRCSPISGHKSVSWYQQVLGQGPQFIFQYYEKEERGRGNFPDRFSARQFPNYSSELNVNALLLGDSALYLCASSLWKGPFGYEQYFGPGTRLTVT.

J is TRBJ1-2 and V is TRBV2; D might be TRBD1 (5 bases). The germline gives CDR1 SNHLY, CDR2 FYNNEI. Trimming shortened V by 5 bases and J by 5 bases, and 18 bases separated the two germline ends. The CDR3 is 15 amino acids. The CDR3 coding sequence is TGTGCCAGCAGTATTACCAGGGAAGGGACTTATGGCTACACCTTC. It yields the protein CASSITREGTYGYTF.